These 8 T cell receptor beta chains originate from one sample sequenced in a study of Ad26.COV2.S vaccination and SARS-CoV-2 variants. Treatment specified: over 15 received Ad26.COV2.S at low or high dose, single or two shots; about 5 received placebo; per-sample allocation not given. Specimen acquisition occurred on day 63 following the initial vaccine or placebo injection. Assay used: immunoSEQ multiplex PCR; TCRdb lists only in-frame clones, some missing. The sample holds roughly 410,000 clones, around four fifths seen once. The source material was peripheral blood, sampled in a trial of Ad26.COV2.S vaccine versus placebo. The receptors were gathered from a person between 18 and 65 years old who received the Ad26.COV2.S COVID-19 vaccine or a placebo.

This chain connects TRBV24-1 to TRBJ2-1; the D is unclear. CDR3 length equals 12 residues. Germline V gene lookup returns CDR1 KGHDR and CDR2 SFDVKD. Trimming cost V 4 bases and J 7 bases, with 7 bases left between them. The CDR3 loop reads CATSDLGNEQFF. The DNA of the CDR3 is TGTGCCACCAGTGACCTGGGTAATGAGCAGTTCTTC.

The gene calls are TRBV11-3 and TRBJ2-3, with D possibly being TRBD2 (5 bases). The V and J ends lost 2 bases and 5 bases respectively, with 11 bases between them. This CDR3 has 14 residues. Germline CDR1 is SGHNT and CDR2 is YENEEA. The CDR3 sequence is CASSLNGERDTQYF. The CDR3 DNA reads TGTGCCAGCAGCTTAAACGGGGAAAGAGATACGCAGTATTTT.

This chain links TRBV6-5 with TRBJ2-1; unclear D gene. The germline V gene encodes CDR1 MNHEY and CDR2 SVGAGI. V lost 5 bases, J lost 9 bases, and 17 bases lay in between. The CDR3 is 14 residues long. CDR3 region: CASSLRNQIGEQFF. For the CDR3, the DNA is TGTGCCAGCAGTCTTCGAAATCAGATCGGTGAGCAGTTCTTC.

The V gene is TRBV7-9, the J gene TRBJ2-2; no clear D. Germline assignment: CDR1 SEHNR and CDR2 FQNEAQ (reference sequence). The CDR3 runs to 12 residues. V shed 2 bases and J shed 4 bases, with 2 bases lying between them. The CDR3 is CASSLITGELFF. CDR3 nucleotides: TGTGCCAGCAGCTTAATCACCGGGGAGCTGTTTTTT.

The CDR3 region has the DNA TGTGCCAGCAGTTTACCGGACAGGGCATGGTATGGCTACACCTTC. Its protein is CASSLPDRAWYGYTF. The chain combines TRBV6-6 with TRBJ1-2; 8 bases are a match to TRBD1. Germline V lookup: CDR1 MNHNY, CDR2 SVGAGI (reference sequence). CDR3 length: 15 amino acids. V lost 4 bases to trimming and J lost 5 bases; unmatched junction nucleotides: 9.

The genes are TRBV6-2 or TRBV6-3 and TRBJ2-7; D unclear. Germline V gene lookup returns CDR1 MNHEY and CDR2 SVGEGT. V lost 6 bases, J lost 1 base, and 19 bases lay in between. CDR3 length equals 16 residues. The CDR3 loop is CASSFNVPRASYEQYF. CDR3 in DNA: TGTGCCAGCAGCTTCAATGTGCCGCGCGCATCCTACGAGCAGTACTTC.

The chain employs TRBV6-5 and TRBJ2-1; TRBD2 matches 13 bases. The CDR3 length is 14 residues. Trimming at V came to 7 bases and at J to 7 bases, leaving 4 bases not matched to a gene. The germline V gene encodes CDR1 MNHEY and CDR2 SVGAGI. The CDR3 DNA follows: TGTGCCAGCACCCGACTAGCGGGGGGAAATGAGCAGTTCTTC. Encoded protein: CASTRLAGGNEQFF.

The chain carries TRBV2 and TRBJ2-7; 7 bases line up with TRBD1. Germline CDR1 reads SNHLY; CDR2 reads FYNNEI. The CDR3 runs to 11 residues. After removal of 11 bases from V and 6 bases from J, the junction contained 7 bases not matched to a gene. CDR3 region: CARRQGSEQYF. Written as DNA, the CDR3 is TGTGCCCGCCGACAGGGCTCCGAGCAGTACTTC.